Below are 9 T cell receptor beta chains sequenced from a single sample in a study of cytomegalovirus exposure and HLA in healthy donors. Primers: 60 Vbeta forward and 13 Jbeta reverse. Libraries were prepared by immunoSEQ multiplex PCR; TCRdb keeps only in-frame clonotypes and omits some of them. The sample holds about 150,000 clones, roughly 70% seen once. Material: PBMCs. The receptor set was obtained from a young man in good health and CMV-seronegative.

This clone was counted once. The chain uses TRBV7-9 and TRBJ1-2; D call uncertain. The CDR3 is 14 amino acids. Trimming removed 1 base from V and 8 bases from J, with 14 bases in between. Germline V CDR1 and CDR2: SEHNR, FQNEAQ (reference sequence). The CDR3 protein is CASSLGYSPVGYTF. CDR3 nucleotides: TGTGCCAGCAGCTTAGGGTACAGCCCGGTGGGCTACACCTTC.

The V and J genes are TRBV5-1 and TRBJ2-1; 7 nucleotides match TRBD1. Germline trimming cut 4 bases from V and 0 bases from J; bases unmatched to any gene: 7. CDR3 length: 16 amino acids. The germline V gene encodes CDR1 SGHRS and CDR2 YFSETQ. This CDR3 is CASSRTGTGSYNEQFF. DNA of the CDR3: TGCGCCAGCAGCCGGACAGGTACCGGCTCCTACAATGAGCAGTTCTTC.

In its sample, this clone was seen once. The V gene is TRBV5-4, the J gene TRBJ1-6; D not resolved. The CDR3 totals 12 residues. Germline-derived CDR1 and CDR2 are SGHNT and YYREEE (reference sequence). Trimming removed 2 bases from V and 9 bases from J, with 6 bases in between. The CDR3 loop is CASSLEGSPLHF. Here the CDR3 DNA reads TGTGCCAGCAGCTTAGAGGGTTCACCCCTCCACTTT.

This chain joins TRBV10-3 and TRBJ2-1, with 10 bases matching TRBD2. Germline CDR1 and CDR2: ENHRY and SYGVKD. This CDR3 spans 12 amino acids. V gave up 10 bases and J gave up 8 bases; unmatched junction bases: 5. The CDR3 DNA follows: TGTGCCACCACTAGCGGGGTCGATGAGCAGTTCTTC. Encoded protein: CATTSGVDEQFF.

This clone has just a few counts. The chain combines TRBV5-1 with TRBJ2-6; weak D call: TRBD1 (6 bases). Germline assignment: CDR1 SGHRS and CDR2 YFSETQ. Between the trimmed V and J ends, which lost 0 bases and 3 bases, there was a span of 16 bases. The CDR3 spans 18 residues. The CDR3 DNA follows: TGCGCCAGCAGCTTGGGATTCCAGGGGACCTTTGGGGCCAACGTCCTGACTTTC. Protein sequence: CASSLGFQGTFGANVLTF.

Here the CDR3 DNA reads TGTGCCAGCAGTCCCAGGACAGGGGGCGCGAAGAACACTGAAGCTTTCTTT. This sequence encodes CASSPRTGGAKNTEAFF. The rearrangement uses TRBV2 and TRBJ1-1, with 11 bases matching TRBD1. The CDR3 loop spans 17 amino acids. Germline loops: CDR1 SNHLY, CDR2 FYNNEI. Trimming at V came to 5 bases and at J to 1 base, leaving 9 bases not matched to a gene.

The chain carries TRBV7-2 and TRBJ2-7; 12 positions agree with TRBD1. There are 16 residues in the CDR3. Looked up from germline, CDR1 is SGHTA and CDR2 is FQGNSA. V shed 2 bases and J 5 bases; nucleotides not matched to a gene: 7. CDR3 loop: CASSLSPGQGADEQYF. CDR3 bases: TGTGCCAGCAGCTTATCTCCGGGACAGGGGGCTGACGAGCAGTACTTC.

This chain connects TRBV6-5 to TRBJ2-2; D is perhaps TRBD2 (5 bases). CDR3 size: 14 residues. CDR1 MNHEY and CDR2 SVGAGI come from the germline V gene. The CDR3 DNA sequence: TGTGCGAGCTCCGTTGCGGGCAACACCGGGGAGCTGTTTTTT. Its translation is CASSVAGNTGELFF.

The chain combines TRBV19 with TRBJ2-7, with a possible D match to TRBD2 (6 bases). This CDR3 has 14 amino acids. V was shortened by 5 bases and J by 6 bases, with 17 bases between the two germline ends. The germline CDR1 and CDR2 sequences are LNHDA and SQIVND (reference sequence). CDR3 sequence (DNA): TGTGCCAGTAGTTTGTCGGGACTCACGGGCGAGCAGTACTTC. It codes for CASSLSGLTGEQYF.